These 32 T cell receptor beta chains were all obtained from the same sample, sequenced in a study of T cell changes during pregnancy in multiple sclerosis. The method was immunoSEQ multiplex PCR; TCRdb's version includes in-frame clones alone and lacks a portion of them. This sample yields about 67,000 clones, of which approximately 89% are seen a single time; over 1.1% belongs to the top ten. The sample was peripheral blood, taken in the second trimester of pregnancy. Every receptor here comes from a female donor with multiple sclerosis, enrolled in a pregnancy study.

V gene TRBV7-9 combines with J gene TRBJ2-1, with TRBD2 as a possible D gene (6 bases). The CDR3 covers 14 residues. CDR1 SEHNR and CDR2 FQNEAQ come from the germline V gene (reference sequence). Between the trimmed V and J ends, which lost 3 bases and 1 base, there was a span of 7 bases. The CDR3 loop reads CASSFGGSYNEQFF. The CDR3 DNA reads TGTGCCAGCAGCTTTGGGGGGTCCTACAATGAGCAGTTCTTC.

The genes are TRBV7-9 and TRBJ2-5, with TRBD2 as a possible D gene (7 bases). The CDR3 length is 14 residues. With 3 bases removed from V and 5 bases from J, the gap between germline ends came to 13 bases. The germline gives CDR1 SEHNR, CDR2 FQNEAQ (reference sequence). For the CDR3, the DNA is TGTGCCAGCAGCTTTTTGGGCGGGGGCGAGACCCAGTACTTC. Protein product: CASSFLGGGETQYF.

The genes are TRBV7-3 and TRBJ1-1; D perhaps matches TRBD1 (6 bases). The germline CDR1 and CDR2 sequences are SGHTA and FQGTGA. The V end was cut by 5 bases, the J end by 6 bases, with 16 bases between. This CDR3 region has 14 residues. The CDR3 here is CASSRNHGQSEAFF. DNA of the CDR3: TGTGCCAGCAGCCGAAACCACGGACAGTCTGAAGCTTTCTTT.

This sequence joins TRBV5-4 and TRBJ2-5; a possible D gene is TRBD2 (6 bases). The CDR3 extends over 14 amino acids. V lost 3 bases, J lost 1 base, and 10 bases lay in between. Germline V CDR1 and CDR2: SGHNT, YYREEE (reference sequence). CDR3 in amino acids: CASSSGLLQETQYF. The CDR3 DNA reads TGTGCCAGCAGCTCCGGACTACTCCAAGAGACCCAGTACTTC.

This clone was found once. V and J are TRBV28 and TRBJ2-3, with TRBD2 matching over 8 bases. The CDR3 has 15 amino acids. The V and J ends lost 5 bases and 0 bases, in that order; junction bases with no gene match: 4. Germline V gene sequence: CDR1 MDHEN, CDR2 SYDVKM. The CDR3 protein is CASSGLAISTDTQYF. DNA for the CDR3: TGTGCCAGCAGTGGACTAGCTATAAGCACAGATACGCAGTATTTT.

This clone came up once. The chain is built from TRBV4-3 and TRBJ2-2; D may be TRBD1 (5 bases). The germline V gene encodes CDR1 LGHNA and CDR2 YSLEER. This CDR3 region has 15 residues. Trimming left V 4 bases short and J 3 bases short, with 12 bases between. CDR3 sequence (DNA): TGCGCCAGCAGCCTTACAGGTGCCGACACCGGGGAGCTGTTTTTT. As protein: CASSLTGADTGELFF.

This rearrangement joins TRBV12-5 to TRBJ2-7; TRBD2 matches at 8 bases. Germline V CDR1 and CDR2: LGHNT, FRNRAP. The CDR3 is made up of 22 amino acids. Trimming took 0 bases from V and 4 from J; bases not matched to a gene: 26. The CDR3 is CASGLVLTHVLVSGVDRYEQYF. The CDR3 DNA is TGTGCTAGTGGTTTGGTCCTTACGCATGTCCTCGTTAGCGGGGTGGATAGGTACGAGCAGTACTTC.

The chain is built from TRBV7-9 and TRBJ2-1; 10 bases fit TRBD1. Germline-derived CDR1 and CDR2 are SEHNR and FQNEAQ (reference sequence). The CDR3 length is 16 residues. J gave up 6 bases and V 5 bases, and 10 bases lay outside the gene matches. Here the CDR3 DNA reads TGTGCCAGCAGCCGCGGGGACAGGGGATTTGGCAATGAGCAGTTCTTC. Its translation: CASSRGDRGFGNEQFF.

The chain recombines TRBV20-1 with TRBJ1-1; the D is unclear. CDR1 and CDR2 (germline): DFQATT, SNEGSKA (reference sequence). The CDR3 consists of 11 residues. V shed 5 bases and J shed 6 bases, with 10 bases lying between them. The CDR3 sequence: CSAREYAEAFF. DNA for the CDR3: TGCAGTGCTCGGGAGTACGCTGAAGCTTTCTTT.

The CDR3: CASSPLGLAGGELFF. The CDR3 DNA is TGTGCCAGCAGCCCTCTTGGACTAGCGGGGGGGGAGCTGTTTTTT. This chain links TRBV11-3 with TRBJ2-2; 12 nucleotides align to TRBD2. With V trimmed by 5 bases and J by 8 bases, 6 bases remained unmatched. Germline V gene data show CDR1 as SGHNT and CDR2 as YENEEA. The CDR3 loop spans 15 amino acids.

This chain joins TRBV21-1 and TRBJ2-1; the table's D call TRBD2 went unverified against the DNA. TRBV21-1 is shown as a pseudogene. This CDR3 is 13 amino acids long. In DNA, the CDR3 is TGTGCCAGCAGCAAAGCTTGCCCGGATGAGCAGTTCTTC. Encoded protein: CASSKACPDEQFF.

This sequence joins TRBV9 and TRBJ2-1; 9 bases are a match to TRBD2. J gave up 6 bases and V 0 bases, and 4 bases lay outside the gene matches. The length of the CDR3 is 15 residues. CDR1 SGDLS and CDR2 YYNGEE come from the germline V gene. DNA of the CDR3: TGTGCCAGCAGCGTAGATAGCGGGGGAGGCAATGAGCAGTTCTTC. Amino acid sequence: CASSVDSGGGNEQFF.

The chain uses TRBV6-4 and TRBJ2-3; 9 nucleotides line up with TRBD2. Germline lookup yields CDR1 MRHNA and CDR2 SNTAGT. The J segment lost 0 bases and the V segment lost 8 bases, leaving 6 bases of the junction unmatched. The CDR3 length is 15 residues. Here the CDR3 reads CASGPSGESTDTQYF. CDR3 coding DNA: TGTGCCAGCGGCCCTAGCGGGGAGAGCACAGATACGCAGTATTTT.

This chain uses TRBV11-1 with TRBJ2-7, with 14 bases lining up with TRBD2. Germline values: CDR1 SGHAT, CDR2 FQDESV (reference sequence). V lost 7 bases and J lost 2; bases outside the gene matches: 10. The CDR3 covers 17 residues. The CDR3 coding sequence is TGTGCCAGCACCCAGGGGACTAGCGGGAGACATACCTACGAGCAGTACTTC. It is translated as CASTQGTSGRHTYEQYF. The variable domain in full, completed from reference TRBV11-1 and TRBJ2-7, reads EAEVAQSPRYKITEKSQAVAFWCDPISGHATLYWYRQILGQGPELLVQFQDESVVDDSQLPKDRFSAERLKGVDSTLKIQPAELGDSAMYLCASTQGTSGRHTYEQYFGPGTRLTVT.

The rearrangement links TRBV5-1 to TRBJ1-1, with a tentative D call TRBD1 (5 bases). Germline values: CDR1 SGHRS, CDR2 YFSETQ. Between the trimmed V and J ends, which lost 4 bases and 0 bases, there was a span of 13 bases. The CDR3 covers 15 residues. CDR3 loop: CASSPGTVMNTEAFF. Here the CDR3 DNA reads TGCGCCAGCAGCCCCGGGACTGTCATGAACACTGAAGCTTTCTTT. Drawing the rest from reference TRBV5-1 and TRBJ1-1, the complete variable domain is KAGVTQTPRYLIKTRGQQVTLSCSPISGHRSVSWYQQTPGQGLQFLFEYFSETQRNKGNFPGRFSGRQFSNSRSEMNVSTLELGDSALYLCASSPGTVMNTEAFFGQGTRLTVV.

To note about this clone: One end of the junction does not line up with germline, which may come from a read error. The same CDR3 is also encoded by other DNA sequences in this sample. J is TRBJ2-1 and V is TRBV6-1; D might be TRBD1 (6 bases). Per the germline V gene, CDR1 is MNHNS and CDR2 is SASEGT. The CDR3 extends over 14 amino acids. CDR3 DNA sequence: TGTGCCAGCAGCGAAAGGGGGTACGGCAATGAGCAATTCTTC. Its protein is CASSERGYGNEQFF.

The chain couples TRBV4-2 to TRBJ2-7; D may be TRBD1 (5 bases). CDR1 LGHNA and CDR2 YNFKEQ come from the germline V gene. V was shortened by 1 base and J by 4 bases, with 14 bases between the two germline ends. The CDR3 has 15 residues. The CDR3 loop reads CASSQGRQGGYEQYF. The CDR3 DNA follows: TGTGCCAGCAGCCAAGGGCGGCAGGGCGGATACGAGCAGTACTTC.

The V and J genes are TRBV19 and TRBJ1-1; 7 nucleotides agree with TRBD1. Germline V gene data show CDR1 as LNHDA and CDR2 as SQIVND (reference sequence). The V gene end was trimmed by 3 bases and the J gene end by 4 bases; junction bases not matched to a gene: 8. The CDR3 has 15 amino acids. The CDR3 coding sequence is TGTGCCAGTAGTATTCGACAGGGCGATGGCACTGAAGCTTTCTTT. Its protein product is CASSIRQGDGTEAFF. The complete variable domain, with remaining parts taken from reference TRBV19 and TRBJ1-1, reads DGGITQSPKYLFRKEGQNVTLSCEQNLNHDAMYWYRQDPGQGLRLIYYSQIVNDFQKGDIAEGYSVSREKKESFPLTVTSAQKNPTAFYLCASSIRQGDGTEAFFGQGTRLTVV.

The chain couples TRBV30 to TRBJ2-1, with 9 bases identical to TRBD1. This CDR3 region has 14 residues. Germline-derived CDR1 and CDR2 are GTSNPN and SVGIG (reference sequence). The CDR3 sequence is CAGTGWVSYNEQFF. The CDR3 DNA reads TGTGCAGGGACAGGGTGGGTTTCCTACAATGAGCAGTTCTTC.

The chain joins TRBV29-1 to TRBJ2-4; perhaps TRBD1 as D (7 bases). Per the germline V gene, CDR1 is SQVTM and CDR2 is ANQGSEA. This CDR3 comprises 18 residues. V lost 4 bases and J lost 0, with 22 bases in between. The CDR3, as DNA: TGCAGCGTTGGTAGGGCCAGGGGGGAAGAGGTAGCCAAAAACATTCAGTACTTC. It translates to CSVGRARGEEVAKNIQYF.

This chain connects TRBV5-8 to TRBJ2-7; the D is unclear. Germline V CDR1 and CDR2: SGHTS, YDEGEE. V gave up 1 base and J gave up 9 bases, with 14 bases separating them. The length of the CDR3 is 13 residues. In nucleotides, the CDR3 is TGTGCCAGCAGCTTGTCCCCCCACTCTGTGCAGTACTTC. Residues: CASSLSPHSVQYF.

The chain employs TRBV2 and TRBJ2-3; the D gene is possibly TRBD2 (6 bases). Germline lookup yields CDR1 SNHLY and CDR2 FYNNEI. CDR3 length equals 15 residues. The ends were cut back, 3 bases at V and 6 bases at J, with 16 bases in the middle. The CDR3 coding sequence is TGTGCCAGCAGTGATAGCGGACTGACGGCGGATACGCAGTATTTT. It translates to CASSDSGLTADTQYF.

The count of this clone is one. The V gene is TRBV4-2, the J gene TRBJ2-5; 9 bases are shared with TRBD2. Losses at the gene ends were 0 bases for V and 1 base for J; bases not matched to a gene: 0. The CDR3 extends over 15 amino acids. The germline CDR1 and CDR2 sequences are LGHNA and YNFKEQ. The CDR3 loop is CASSQERGGQETQYF. CDR3 coding DNA: TGTGCCAGCAGCCAAGAGCGGGGGGGCCAAGAGACCCAGTACTTC.

The V and J genes are TRBV5-1 and TRBJ1-2; D remains unclear. The length of the CDR3 is 14 residues. In germline, CDR1 is SGHRS, CDR2 YFSETQ. V was pared by 0 bases and J by 2 bases, with 8 bases between. The CDR3 spells CASSLDPENYGYTF. CDR3 nucleotides: TGCGCCAGCAGCTTGGACCCGGAGAACTATGGCTACACCTTC.

The chain uses TRBV4-1 and TRBJ1-5; D unclear. This CDR3 comprises 15 residues. V was pared by 5 bases and J by 1 base, with 12 bases between. The germline CDR1 and CDR2 sequences are MGHRA and YSYEKL. The CDR3: CASSVTGMSNQPQHF. The CDR3 nucleotides read TGCGCCAGCAGCGTTACTGGTATGAGCAATCAGCCCCAGCATTTT.

The chain has TRBV10-3 and TRBJ1-2; 8 nucleotides match TRBD1. Losses at the gene ends were 10 bases for V and 4 bases for J; bases not matched to a gene: 14. Germline assignment: CDR1 ENHRY and CDR2 SYGVKD. The CDR3 has 15 amino acids. The CDR3 DNA sequence: TGTGCCACACATCCCTCAGGGGGCTCAGGCTATGGCTACACCTTC. Its translation: CATHPSGGSGYGYTF.

The CDR3, as DNA: TGTGCCAGCAGCTTGGCAGGGGCTGGAAACACCATATATTTT. Its translation is CASSLAGAGNTIYF. V gene TRBV7-3 combines with J gene TRBJ1-3; maybe TRBD1 (6 bases). The CDR3 loop spans 14 amino acids. With 3 bases removed from V and 2 bases from J, the gap between germline ends came to 8 bases. Per germline, CDR1 SGHTA and CDR2 FQGTGA.

The CDR3 here is CASSQNGAGAYYEQYF. CDR3 nucleotides: TGTGCCAGCAGCCAAAACGGGGCGGGAGCTTACTACGAGCAGTACTTC. The gene calls are TRBV7-2 and TRBJ2-7; TRBD2 matches 7 bases. Unmatched junction bases numbered 13, after V lost 5 bases and J lost 3 bases. There are 16 residues in the CDR3. Germline V gives CDR1 SGHTA, CDR2 FQGNSA.

DNA of the CDR3: TGTGCCGTACGGTGGGGGGGTGGCCTTGAAGCTTTCTTT. Protein sequence: CAVRWGGGLEAFF. The chain employs TRBV6-1 and TRBJ1-1; possibly TRBD1 for D (5 bases). CDR3 size: 13 residues. Between the trimmed V and J ends, which lost 11 bases and 7 bases, there was a span of 20 bases. Germline CDR1 MNHNS, CDR2 SASEGT.

There are a few counts of this clone. V gene TRBV2 combines with J gene TRBJ2-1; D is unclear. Germline V gives CDR1 SNHLY, CDR2 FYNNEI. The CDR3 consists of 11 residues. The V end was cut by 7 bases, the J end by 8 bases, with 9 bases between. The CDR3 sequence: CASTLSYEQFF. The CDR3 coding sequence is TGTGCCAGCACCCTGAGTTATGAGCAGTTCTTC.

The chain uses TRBV7-6 and TRBJ2-7; 9 bases line up with TRBD1. The V gene end was trimmed by 3 bases and the J gene end by 5 bases; junction bases not matched to a gene: 11. The CDR3 length is 16 residues. Germline V gene data show CDR1 as SGHVS and CDR2 as FNYEAQ. This CDR3 reads CASSLEPGQGTHEQYF. The CDR3 DNA reads TGTGCCAGCAGCTTGGAACCGGGACAGGGAACCCACGAGCAGTACTTC.

The V call is TRBV5-1, the J call TRBJ2-5, with TRBD1 identical over 7 bases. The germline V gene has CDR1 SGHRS and CDR2 YFSETQ. The J segment lost 5 bases and the V segment lost 1 base, leaving 11 bases of the junction unmatched. This CDR3 contains 16 residues. The DNA for the CDR3 is TGCGCCAGCAGCTTGAAGCCCACAGGGGCAGGGGAGACCCAGTACTTC. The encoded protein is CASSLKPTGAGETQYF. The complete variable domain, with remaining parts taken from reference TRBV5-1 and TRBJ2-5, reads KAGVTQTPRYLIKTRGQQVTLSCSPISGHRSVSWYQQTPGQGLQFLFEYFSETQRNKGNFPGRFSGRQFSNSRSEMNVSTLELGDSALYLCASSLKPTGAGETQYFGPGTRLLVL.